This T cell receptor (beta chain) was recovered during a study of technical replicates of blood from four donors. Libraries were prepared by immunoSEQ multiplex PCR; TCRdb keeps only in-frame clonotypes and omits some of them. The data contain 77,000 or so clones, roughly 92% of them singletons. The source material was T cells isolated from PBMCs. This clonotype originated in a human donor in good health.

The CDR3 loop reads CASSLRGAGDLRYTF. The CDR3 coding sequence is TGTGCCAGTAGTCTTCGGGGCGCGGGAGACTTACGCTACACCTTC. J is TRBJ1-2 and V is TRBV19; D may be TRBD1 (5 bases). The CDR3 sequence is 15 residues long. The V and J ends lost 5 bases and 9 bases respectively, with 22 bases between them. Germline CDR1 reads LNHDA; CDR2 reads SQIVND (reference sequence).